The clone carrying this T cell receptor (beta chain) was seen repeatedly, ten times or more. Construction of the TCRbeta library involved unique molecular identifiers. TCRdb re-derived calls from the PCR reads in MiXCR, one entry per CDR3 protein. Found here are about 610,000 distinct CDR3 sequences, roughly a tenth of them singletons; the top ten hold about 4%. The data originate from a study of T-cell reconstitution after alpha-beta-depleted transplantation in children. The CDR3 length is 15 residues. Germline V gene lookup returns CDR1 SGHVS and CDR2 FQNEAQ. V lost 5 bases, J lost 4 bases, and 16 bases lay in between.

The chain recombines TRBV7-8 with TRBJ2-3; D gene uncertain. The sample consisted of PBMCs from the stem cell graft donor, taken from the stem cell graft. The receptor was derived from a human donor who donated a stem cell graft to a child with acute myeloid leukemia. In DNA form, the CDR3 reads TGTGCCAGCAGCCCCGGGCCTCAGGAAGCAGATACGCAGTATTTT. This gives the protein CASSPGPQEADTQYF.